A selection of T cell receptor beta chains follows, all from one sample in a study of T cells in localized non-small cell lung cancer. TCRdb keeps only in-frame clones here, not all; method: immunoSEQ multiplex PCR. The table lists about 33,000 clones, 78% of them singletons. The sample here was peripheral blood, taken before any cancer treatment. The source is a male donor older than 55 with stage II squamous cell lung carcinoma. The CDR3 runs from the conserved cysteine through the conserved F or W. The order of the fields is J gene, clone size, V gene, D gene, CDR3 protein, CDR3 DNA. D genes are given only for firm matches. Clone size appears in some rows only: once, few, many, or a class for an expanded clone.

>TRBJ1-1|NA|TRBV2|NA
CASAKRALGTDEAFF
TGTGCCAGCGCTAAAAGGGCTCTTGGTACCGATGAAGCTTTCTTT
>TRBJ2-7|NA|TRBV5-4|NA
CASSFRLGEYEQYF
TGTGCCAGCAGCTTCCGCCTGGGAGAATACGAGCAGTACTTC
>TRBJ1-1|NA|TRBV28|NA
CASRIEGASTEAFF
TGTGCCAGCAGGATCGAAGGGGCAAGCACTGAAGCTTTCTTT
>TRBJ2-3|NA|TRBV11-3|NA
CASSLDRDTQYF
TGTGCCAGCAGCTTAGATCGGGATACGCAGTATTTT
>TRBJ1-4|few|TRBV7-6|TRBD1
CASSLVGQGAGEKLFF
TGTGCCAGCAGCTTAGTGGGACAGGGGGCTGGCGAAAAACTGTTTTTT
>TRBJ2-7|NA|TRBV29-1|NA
CSVASRQFSYEQYF
TGCAGCGTTGCGTCGCGACAGTTCTCCTACGAGCAGTACTTC
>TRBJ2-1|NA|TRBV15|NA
CATSTLLGEQFF
TGTGCCACCAGCACCCTTCTCGGTGAGCAGTTCTTC
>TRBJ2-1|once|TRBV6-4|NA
CATLIRRGQNEQFF
TGTGCCACTCTGATTCGGCGGGGTCAAAATGAGCAGTTCTTC
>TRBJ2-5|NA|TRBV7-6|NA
CASSLAGETQYF
TGTGCCAGCAGCTTAGCGGGAGAGACCCAGTACTTC
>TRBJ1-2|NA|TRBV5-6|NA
CASSFRGYGYTF
TGTGCCAGCAGCTTTCGAGGGTATGGCTACACCTTC
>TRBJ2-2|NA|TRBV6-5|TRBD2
CASLTGTTNTGELFF
TGTGCCAGCCTAACCGGGACTACGAACACCGGGGAGCTGTTTTTT
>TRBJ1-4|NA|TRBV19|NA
CASSSGSSNEKLFF
TGTGCCAGTAGTTCCGGCAGCTCTAATGAAAAACTGTTTTTT
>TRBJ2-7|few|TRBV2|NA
CASSVRGGEQYF
TGTGCCAGCAGTGTACGGGGCGGCGAGCAGTACTTC
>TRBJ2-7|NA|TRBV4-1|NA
CASSQEAGPAASYEQYF
TGCGCCAGCAGCCAAGAGGCGGGACCAGCGGCTTCCTACGAGCAGTACTTC
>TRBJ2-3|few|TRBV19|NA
CASSPSGDTQYF
TGTGCCAGTAGTCCCTCGGGGGATACGCAGTATTTT
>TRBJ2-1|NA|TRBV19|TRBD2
CASGTSGYNEQFF
TGTGCCAGCGGGACTAGCGGGTACAATGAGCAGTTCTTC
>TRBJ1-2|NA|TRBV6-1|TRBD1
CASSGQGARNYGYTF
TGTGCCAGCAGTGGACAGGGGGCGCGCAACTATGGCTACACCTTC
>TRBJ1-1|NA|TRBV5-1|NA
CASSLVPGGDTEAFF
TGCGCCAGCAGCTTGGTACCTGGAGGCGACACTGAAGCTTTCTTT
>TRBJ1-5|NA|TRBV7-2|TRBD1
CASSPRTGANQPQHF
TGTGCCAGCAGCCCACGGACAGGGGCGAATCAGCCCCAGCATTTT
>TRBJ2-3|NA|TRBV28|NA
CASSYRGGSTDTQYF
TGTGCCAGCAGTTACAGGGGAGGTAGCACAGATACGCAGTATTTT
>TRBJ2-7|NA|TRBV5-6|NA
CASSLTKAPYEQYF
TGTGCCAGCAGCCTGACTAAGGCCCCCTACGAGCAGTACTTC
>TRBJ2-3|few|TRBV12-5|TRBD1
CASGGVGTADTQYF
TGTGCTAGTGGTGGCGTAGGGACAGCAGATACGCAGTATTTT
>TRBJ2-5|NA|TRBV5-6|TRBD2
CASSPTNLAGVTETQYF
TGTGCCAGCAGCCCCACCAATTTAGCGGGAGTGACAGAGACCCAGTACTTC
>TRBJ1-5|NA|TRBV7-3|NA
CASSLEANQPQHF
TGTGCCAGCAGCTTAGAGGCGAATCAGCCCCAGCATTTT
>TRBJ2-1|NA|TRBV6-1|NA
CASRRDPYNEQFF
TGTGCCAGCAGGCGGGATCCCTACAATGAGCAGTTCTTC
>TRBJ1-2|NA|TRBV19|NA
CASSIVEKRGGYTF
TGTGCCAGTAGTATAGTAGAGAAAAGAGGTGGCTACACCTTC
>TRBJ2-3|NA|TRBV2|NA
CASSSTSTDTQYF
TGTGCCAGCAGTTCGACTAGCACAGATACGCAGTATTTT
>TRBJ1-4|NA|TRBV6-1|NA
CASRRPAENEKLFF
TGTGCCAGCAGAAGACCGGCGGAAAATGAAAAACTGTTTTTT
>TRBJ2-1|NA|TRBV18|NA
CASSTPDNEQFF
TGTGCCAGCTCAACCCCGGACAATGAGCAGTTCTTC
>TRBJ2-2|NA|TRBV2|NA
CASSEQGVNTGELFF
TGTGCCAGCAGTGAACAAGGGGTGAACACCGGGGAGCTGTTTTTT
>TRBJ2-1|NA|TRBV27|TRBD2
CASSFLVAGGQDEQFF
TGTGCCAGCAGTTTTTTGGTAGCGGGGGGGCAAGATGAGCAGTTCTTC
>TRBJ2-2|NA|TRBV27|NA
CASSYRENTGELFF
TGTGCCAGCAGTTACAGGGAGAACACCGGGGAGCTGTTTTTT
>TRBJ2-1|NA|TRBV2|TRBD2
CASSGERGLYNEQFF
TGTGCCAGCAGTGGCGAGCGGGGGTTATACAATGAGCAGTTCTTC
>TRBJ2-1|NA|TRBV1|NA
CTSSRVGYNEQFF
TGCACCAGCAGCCGAGTCGGATACAATGAGCAGTTCTTC
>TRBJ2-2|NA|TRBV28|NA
CASSLLYDTGELFF
TGTGCCAGCAGTTTATTGTACGACACCGGGGAGCTGTTTTTT
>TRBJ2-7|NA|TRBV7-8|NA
CASSDSTYEQYF
TGTGCCAGCTCGGACAGCACCTACGAGCAGTACTTC
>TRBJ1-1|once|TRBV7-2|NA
CASSYSPGMNTEAFF
TGTGCCAGCAGCTACAGTCCAGGGATGAACACTGAAGCTTTCTTT
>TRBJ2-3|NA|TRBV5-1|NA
CASSFGGPTDTQYF
TGCGCCAGCAGCTTTGGCGGACCCACAGATACGCAGTATTTT
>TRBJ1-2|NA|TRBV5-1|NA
CASSPTGNYGYTF
TGCGCCAGCAGCCCGACGGGGAACTATGGCTACACCTTC
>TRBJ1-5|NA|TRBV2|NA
CASSEAVNQPQHF
TGTGCCAGCAGTGAAGCGGTTAATCAGCCCCAGCATTTT